This passage covers 24 T cell receptor beta chains from one sample sequenced in a study of cytomegalovirus exposure and HLA in healthy donors. PCR amplification relied on 60 Vbeta primers (plus 13 Jbeta primers). Generated by immunoSEQ multiplex PCR, the TCRdb table keeps only in-frame clones and is missing some. The repertoire consists of under 120,000 clones, with 70% to 80% occurring once and the leading ten covering 5.2%. The sample comprised PBMCs. The receptor source for this set is a female donor in good health and CMV-seropositive.

J is TRBJ1-3 and V is TRBV18; D not certain. Germline V gene data show CDR1 as KGHSH and CDR2 as LQKENI. CDR3 size: 13 residues. V was cut by 3 bases and J by 4 bases, with 7 bases left in between. Here the CDR3 reads CASSPQEGNTIYF. Written as DNA, the CDR3 is TGTGCCAGCTCACCCCAGGAAGGAAACACCATATATTTT.

The genes are TRBV28 and TRBJ1-2; no reliable D call. CDR1 is MDHEN and CDR2 is SYDVKM in the germline V gene. This CDR3 is 15 amino acids long. V dropped 2 bases and J dropped 3 bases, with 13 bases sitting between them. CDR3 coding DNA: TGTGCCAGCAGTTTACGGTCCGGGAGGGACTATGGCTACACCTTC. Translating gives CASSLRSGRDYGYTF.

The rearrangement uses TRBV6-5 and TRBJ2-7; D gene uncertain. The V end was cut by 6 bases, the J end by 7 bases, with 19 bases between. The CDR3 covers 14 residues. Germline CDR1 is MNHEY and CDR2 is SVGAGI. CDR3 DNA sequence: TGTGCCAGCAGCCCTGGGCCAGTTCCTCGGGAGCAGTACTTC. This gives the protein CASSPGPVPREQYF.

The chain carries TRBV6-5 and TRBJ2-1; 7 nucleotides agree with TRBD2. The CDR3 consists of 16 residues. Germline V gene data show CDR1 as MNHEY and CDR2 as SVGAGI. V dropped 2 bases and J dropped 0; count of bases not matched to a gene: 4. The CDR3 region is CASSYGLGSSYNEQFF. The DNA for the CDR3 is TGTGCCAGCAGTTACGGACTAGGGAGCTCCTACAATGAGCAGTTCTTC.

This chain links TRBV30 with TRBJ1-1; 7 nucleotides line up with TRBD1. This CDR3 region has 16 residues. Germline CDR1 GTSNPN, CDR2 SVGIG (reference sequence). Losses at the gene ends were 4 bases for V and 0 bases for J; bases not matched to a gene: 11. CDR3 region: CAWIKIRTGVNTEAFF. CDR3 DNA: TGTGCCTGGATCAAAATTAGGACAGGAGTGAACACTGAAGCTTTCTTT.

This clone was seen once. The chain couples TRBV6-6 to TRBJ2-3; 8 bases are shared with TRBD1. CDR1 is MNHNY and CDR2 is SVGAGI in the germline V gene (reference sequence). The CDR3 is 15 amino acids. Trimming cost V 5 bases and J 3 bases; bases outside gene matches: 7. CDR3 sequence reads: CASSKGQGGTDTQYF. The CDR3 DNA is TGTGCCAGCAGTAAAGGACAGGGAGGAACAGATACGCAGTATTTT.

The chain joins TRBV7-6 to TRBJ1-3, with D possibly being TRBD1 (5 bases). The CDR3 sequence is 14 residues long. The germline V gene encodes CDR1 SGHVS and CDR2 FNYEAQ. Deletions cut 5 bases from V and 4 bases from J, with 12 bases between. The CDR3 DNA reads TGTGCCAGCAGCACCCAGGGCACCGGAAACACCATATATTTT. Encoded protein: CASSTQGTGNTIYF.

Concerning this clone: At the DNA level, this CDR3 is encoded by other sequences in the same sample as well. The chain recombines TRBV18 with TRBJ1-1; D is unclear. This CDR3 comprises 12 residues. The V end was cut by 5 bases, the J end by 1 base, with 5 bases between. The germline V gene encodes CDR1 KGHSH and CDR2 LQKENI. CDR3 protein: CASSTGNTEAFF. In DNA form, the CDR3 reads TGTGCCAGCTCAACCGGGAACACTGAAGCTTTCTTT.

This chain joins TRBV4-3 and TRBJ2-2; D not resolved. Germline V gene sequence: CDR1 LGHNA, CDR2 YSLEER. The V end was cut by 2 bases, the J end by 0 bases, with 16 bases between. The CDR3 covers 18 residues. This chain's CDR3 is CASSQHGGNPANTGELFF. CDR3 coding DNA: TGCGCCAGCAGCCAACATGGCGGAAACCCCGCGAACACCGGGGAGCTGTTTTTT.

The V and J genes are TRBV19 and TRBJ1-2; D uncertain. From germline, CDR1 is LNHDA and CDR2 SQIVND (reference sequence). The CDR3 extends over 13 amino acids. The V end was cut by 3 bases, the J end by 7 bases, with 12 bases between. In DNA form, the CDR3 reads TGTGCCAGTAGTATGGATCTAGAAAGTGGCTACACCTTC. As protein: CASSMDLESGYTF.

This clone has only one observation. The chain carries TRBV19 and TRBJ1-4; 8 bases align to TRBD1. Looked up from germline, CDR1 is LNHDA and CDR2 is SQIVND (reference sequence). CDR3 length equals 12 residues. Unmatched junction bases numbered 6, after V lost 10 bases and J lost 8 bases. CDR3 sequence reads: CATGQGREKLFF. The CDR3 DNA reads TGTGCCACTGGACAGGGAAGGGAAAAACTGTTTTTT.

V is TRBV6-1 and J is TRBJ1-5; possibly TRBD1 for D (5 bases). Deletions cut 5 bases from V and 3 bases from J, with 14 bases between. The germline CDR1 and CDR2 sequences are MNHNS and SASEGT. CDR3 length equals 15 residues. The CDR3 reads CASSPRRGPNQPQHF. The CDR3 DNA sequence: TGTGCCAGCAGTCCCCGGCGGGGACCCAATCAGCCCCAGCATTTT.

Written as DNA, the CDR3 is TGTGCCAGCAGTTACTCGATACGTGGGGGGGCCCACGAGCAGTACTTC. The encoded protein is CASSYSIRGGAHEQYF. The rearrangement joins TRBV6-5 to TRBJ2-7; possible D gene TRBD2, 7 bases. Germline-derived CDR1 and CDR2 are MNHEY and SVGAGI. The V end lost 0 bases, the J end lost 5 bases, and 17 bases lay between the germline ends. The CDR3 has 16 residues.

This chain links TRBV2 with TRBJ1-2; 10 bases match TRBD1. V shed 6 bases, J shed 2 bases, and the junction held 6 bases outside the gene matches. In germline, CDR1 is SNHLY, CDR2 FYNNEI. The CDR3 contains 15 residues. The CDR3 DNA sequence: TGTGCCAGCAGGGGACAGGGGTTGATCAACTATGGCTACACCTTC. This codes for CASRGQGLINYGYTF. The variable domain in full, completed from reference TRBV2 and TRBJ1-2, reads EPEVTQTPSHQVTQMGQEVILRCVPISNHLYFYWYRQILGQKVEFLVSFYNNEISEKSEIFDDQFSVERPDGSNFTLKIRSTKLEDSAMYFCASRGQGLINYGYTFGSGTRLTVV.

The gene calls are TRBV11-2 and TRBJ2-5; TRBD1 is a possible D gene (6 bases). Per germline, CDR1 SGHAT and CDR2 FQNNGV. V dropped 2 bases and J dropped 5 bases, with 9 bases sitting between them. The CDR3 is made up of 13 amino acids. The chain's CDR3 is CASSLSQGETQYF. The CDR3 nucleotides are TGTGCCAGCAGCTTATCACAGGGCGAGACCCAGTACTTC.

In its sample, this clone was seen once. The chain joins TRBV7-3 to TRBJ2-1; 10 bases align to TRBD2. V was clipped by 5 bases and J by 9 bases; unmatched bases: 13. This CDR3 is 16 amino acids long. Germline CDR1 reads SGHTA; CDR2 reads FQGTGA. The CDR3 DNA sequence: TGTGCCAGCAGCATAGGGAGCGGGGGGGCCCCGGTTGAGCAGTTCTTC. Translation: CASSIGSGGAPVEQFF.

The chain employs TRBV29-1 and TRBJ2-1; tentatively, D is TRBD2 (5 bases). CDR1 SQVTM and CDR2 ANQGSEA come from the germline V gene. The V gene lost 4 bases and the J gene lost 8 bases, with 15 bases spanning the gap. The CDR3 consists of 13 residues. The CDR3 protein is CSVVVIARDEQFF. The CDR3 DNA reads TGCAGCGTTGTGGTCATCGCGAGGGATGAGCAGTTCTTC.

This clone was seen a few times. This chain links TRBV11-3 with TRBJ1-5; D possibly corresponds to TRBD1 (5 bases). Looked up from germline, CDR1 is SGHNT and CDR2 is YENEEA. V lost 4 bases, J lost 0 bases, and 10 bases lay in between. CDR3 length: 15 amino acids. Here the CDR3 reads CASSSQEYSNQPQHF. The CDR3 DNA is TGTGCCAGCAGCTCACAGGAGTATAGCAATCAGCCCCAGCATTTT.

V gene TRBV4-1 combines with J gene TRBJ2-1, with TRBD1 identical over 11 bases. V gave up 3 bases and J gave up 7 bases; unmatched junction bases: 8. In germline, CDR1 is MGHRA, CDR2 YSYEKL. The CDR3 is 16 residues long. CDR3 DNA: TGCGCCAGCAGCCACGATGGGACAGGGGGTCTTAATGAGCAGTTCTTC. It specifies CASSHDGTGGLNEQFF.

This sequence joins TRBV5-1 and TRBJ2-5, with D tentatively TRBD1 (5 bases). V was clipped by 3 bases and J by 1 base, with 7 bases between them. The CDR3 runs 13 residues. Germline CDR1 and CDR2: SGHRS and YFSETQ. DNA of the CDR3: TGCGCCAGCAGCTGGGGCAGCCAAGAGACCCAGTACTTC. Protein sequence: CASSWGSQETQYF.

The chain employs TRBV6-6 and TRBJ1-1, with 7 bases fitting TRBD1. This CDR3 has 14 amino acids. Germline-derived CDR1 and CDR2 are MNHNY and SVGAGI (reference sequence). V was clipped by 7 bases and J by 0 bases; unmatched bases: 5. The CDR3 region is CASNPGGMNTEAFF. The CDR3 DNA reads TGTGCCAGCAACCCAGGGGGGATGAACACTGAAGCTTTCTTT.

In its sample, this clone was seen once. J is TRBJ1-4 and V is TRBV14; a possible D gene is TRBD1 (5 bases). The CDR3 has 15 residues. Trimming left V 1 base short and J 2 bases short, with 8 bases between. The germline gives CDR1 SGHDN, CDR2 FVKESK. The CDR3 DNA reads as TGTGCCAGCAGCCAAGGGGGCAAGACTAATGAAAAACTGTTTTTT. Translation gives CASSQGGKTNEKLFF.

This clone appeared a single time. The chain combines TRBV6-5 with TRBJ1-2; D is uncertain. Trimming shortened V by 6 bases and J by 0 bases, and 11 bases separated the two germline ends. Germline V gene lookup returns CDR1 MNHEY and CDR2 SVGAGI. The CDR3 has 14 residues. Here the CDR3 DNA reads TGTGCCAGCAGCCTCCAAGCGGCTAACTATGGCTACACCTTC. Protein: CASSLQAANYGYTF.

This rearrangement joins TRBV28 to TRBJ1-5; D uncertain. Germline CDR1 MDHEN, CDR2 SYDVKM. The CDR3 has 14 residues. V lost 7 bases and J 0 bases, leaving 10 bases between the germline ends. The CDR3 loop is CASTGEYSNQPQHF. CDR3 DNA sequence: TGTGCCAGCACTGGAGAATATAGCAATCAGCCCCAGCATTTT.